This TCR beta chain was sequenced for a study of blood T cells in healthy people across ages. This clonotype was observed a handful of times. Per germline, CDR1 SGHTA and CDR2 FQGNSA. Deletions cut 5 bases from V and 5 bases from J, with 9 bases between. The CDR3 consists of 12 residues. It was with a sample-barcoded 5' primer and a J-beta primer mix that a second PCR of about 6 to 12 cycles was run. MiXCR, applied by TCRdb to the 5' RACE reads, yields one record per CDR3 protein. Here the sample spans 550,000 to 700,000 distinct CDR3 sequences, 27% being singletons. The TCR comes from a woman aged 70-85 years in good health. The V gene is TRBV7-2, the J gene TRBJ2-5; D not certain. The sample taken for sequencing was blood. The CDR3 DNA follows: TGTGCCAGCAGCCCCGGGTGGGAGACCCAGTACTTC. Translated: CASSPGWETQYF.